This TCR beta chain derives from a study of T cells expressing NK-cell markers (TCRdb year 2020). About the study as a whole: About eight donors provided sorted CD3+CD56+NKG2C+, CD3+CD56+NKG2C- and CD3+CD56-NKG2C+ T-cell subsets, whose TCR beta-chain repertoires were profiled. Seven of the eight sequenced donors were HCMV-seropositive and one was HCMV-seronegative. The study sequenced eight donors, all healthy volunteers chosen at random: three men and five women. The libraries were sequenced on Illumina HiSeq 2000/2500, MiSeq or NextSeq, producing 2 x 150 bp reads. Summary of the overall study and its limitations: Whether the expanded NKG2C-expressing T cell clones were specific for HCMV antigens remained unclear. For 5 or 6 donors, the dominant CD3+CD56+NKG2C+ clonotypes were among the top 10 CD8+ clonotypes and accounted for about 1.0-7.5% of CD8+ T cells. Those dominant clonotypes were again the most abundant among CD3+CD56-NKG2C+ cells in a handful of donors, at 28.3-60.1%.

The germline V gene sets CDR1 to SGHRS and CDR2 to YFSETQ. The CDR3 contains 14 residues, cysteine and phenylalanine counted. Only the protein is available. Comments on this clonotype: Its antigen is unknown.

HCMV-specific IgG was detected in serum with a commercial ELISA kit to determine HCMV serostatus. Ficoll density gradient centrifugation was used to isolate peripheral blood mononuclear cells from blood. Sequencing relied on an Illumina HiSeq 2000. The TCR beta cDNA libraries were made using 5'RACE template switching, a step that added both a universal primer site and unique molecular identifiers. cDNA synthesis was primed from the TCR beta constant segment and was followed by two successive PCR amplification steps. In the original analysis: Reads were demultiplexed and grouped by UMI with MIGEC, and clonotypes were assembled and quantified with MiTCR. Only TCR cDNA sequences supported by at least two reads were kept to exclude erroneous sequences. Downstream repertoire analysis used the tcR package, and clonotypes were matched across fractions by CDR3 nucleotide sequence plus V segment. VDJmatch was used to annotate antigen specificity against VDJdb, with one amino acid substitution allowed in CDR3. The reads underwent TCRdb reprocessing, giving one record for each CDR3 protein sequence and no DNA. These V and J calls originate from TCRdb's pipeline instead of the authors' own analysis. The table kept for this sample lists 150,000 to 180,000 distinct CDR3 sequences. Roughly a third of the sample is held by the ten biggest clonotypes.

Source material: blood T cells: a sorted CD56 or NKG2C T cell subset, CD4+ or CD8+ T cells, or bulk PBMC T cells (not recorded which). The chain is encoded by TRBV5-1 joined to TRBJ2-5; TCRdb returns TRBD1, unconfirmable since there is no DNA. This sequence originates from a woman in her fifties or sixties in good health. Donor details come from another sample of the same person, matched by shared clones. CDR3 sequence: CASSSPGTGETQYF.